The T cell receptor beta chain under discussion was sequenced for a study of blood T cells in healthy people across ages. Sample-barcoded 5' priming and a J-beta primer mix drove a second PCR of 7 to 11 cycles. TCRdb reprocessed the 5' RACE reads with MiXCR, giving one entry per CDR3 protein. The repertoire holds about 540,000 distinct CDR3 sequences, with 20% to 30% as singletons. The V gene's germline CDR1 is SNHLY and CDR2 FYNNEI. Trimming removed 6 bases from V and 10 bases from J, with 24 bases in between. The CDR3 spans 15 residues. This clonotype was seen more than once but under ten times. This same sample was also taken into another study, of T cells of mothers and their children. That paper states: Over 9.5 million TCR beta CDR3 reads were obtained from each mother, and about 3 million from each child.

The sample was blood. V usage is TRBV2 and J usage is TRBJ1-1; a possible D gene is TRBD1 (5 bases). The clonotype was recovered from a boy younger than 18 in good health. The CDR3 DNA follows: TGTGCCAGCAGGACGCCGGGACGTCAGTTATTTCTAGCTTTCTTT. Residues: CASRTPGRQLFLAFF.